The 10 T cell receptor beta chains presented below share a single source sample, sequenced in a study of preoperative IRX-2 immunotherapy in early breast cancer. Produced via immunoSEQ multiplex PCR; TCRdb's table is partial and in-frame only. The profile shows fewer than 40,000 clones, 85% to 90% of them singletons. Treatment in this sample: preoperative locoregional IRX-2 cytokine immunotherapy. The sample in question was tumor tissue, obtained after IRX-2 immunotherapy. Receptors originate from a human donor with breast cancer.

The chain carries TRBV7-1 and TRBJ2-5, with D unresolved. TRBV7-1 counts as an open reading frame of uncertain function. The CDR3 covers 13 residues. The V gene lost 4 bases and the J gene lost 2 bases, with 8 bases spanning the gap. CDR3 in amino acids: CASSLNSQETQYF. Written as DNA, the CDR3 is TGTGCCAGCAGCTTAAACTCACAAGAGACCCAGTACTTC.

This sequence joins TRBV11-3 and TRBJ2-5; D gene uncertain. The CDR3 has 15 amino acids. From germline, CDR1 is SGHNT and CDR2 YENEEA. V was shortened by 3 bases and J by 2 bases, with 13 bases between the two germline ends. The CDR3 nucleotides read TGTGCCAGCAGCTTCGTCTTAATGCGTCAAGAGACCCAGTACTTC. Its translation: CASSFVLMRQETQYF.

The rearrangement joins TRBV23-1 to TRBJ2-2, with TRBD2 matching 9 bases. TRBV23-1 is reported as an ORF; its role is uncertain. V lost 6 bases, J lost 5 bases, and 7 bases stayed unmatched. This CDR3 contains 15 residues. CDR3 DNA sequence: TGCGCCAGCAGCTCCGCGCTAGCGGGGACCGGGGAGCTGTTTTTT. It yields the protein CASSSALAGTGELFF.

V usage is TRBV7-5 and J usage is TRBJ2-7; the table's D call of TRBD1 was not tested on the DNA. TRBV7-5 represents a pseudogene. This CDR3 comprises 14 residues. The CDR3: CASSPGQNFYEQYF. The CDR3 region has the DNA TGTGCCAGCAGCCCCGGACAGAATTTCTACGAGCAGTACTTC.

The CDR3 DNA reads as TGTGCCAGCAGGCCCGGGACCAAGAATGAAAAACTGTTTTTT. Its protein is CASRPGTKNEKLFF. This rearrangement joins TRBV6-8 to TRBJ1-4; tentative D call: TRBD1 (5 bases). The CDR3 runs to 14 residues. V gave up 6 bases and J gave up 5 bases, with 13 bases separating them. Germline CDR1 is MNHGY and CDR2 is SAAAGT.

The CDR3 DNA reads TGTGCCAGCAGTACCGACAGGGTATTGAACTATGGCTACACCTTC. Amino acid sequence: CASSTDRVLNYGYTF. The rearrangement uses TRBV6-8 and TRBJ1-2, with TRBD1 matching over 7 bases. Germline trimming cut 5 bases from V and 2 bases from J; bases unmatched to any gene: 8. Germline CDR1 reads MNHGY; CDR2 reads SAAAGT. There are 15 residues in the CDR3.

The chain couples TRBV19 to TRBJ1-3; D is ambiguous. V was trimmed by 5 bases and J by 2 bases, leaving 13 bases between them. The CDR3 runs to 15 residues. CDR1 and CDR2 from the germline V gene are LNHDA and SQIVND (reference sequence). The CDR3 bases are TGTGCCAGTAGTTTCCGCTGGGCGCCTGGAAACACCATATATTTT. It yields the protein CASSFRWAPGNTIYF.

The rearrangement uses TRBV7-6 and TRBJ2-6, with 9 bases lining up with TRBD1. Unmatched junction bases numbered 12, after V lost 6 bases and J lost 0 bases. From germline, CDR1 is SGHVS and CDR2 FNYEAQ. The CDR3 is 19 amino acids. DNA for the CDR3: TGTGCCAGCAGTACGAGAAAACAGGGGGCGAGCTCTGGGGCCAACGTCCTGACTTTC. Encoded protein: CASSTRKQGASSGANVLTF. Full variable domain (rest looked up from reference TRBV7-6 and TRBJ2-6): GAGVSQSPRYKVTKRGQDVALRCDPISGHVSLYWYRQALGQGPEFLTYFNYEAQQDKSGLPNDRFSAERPEGSISTLTIQRTEQRDSAMYRCASSTRKQGASSGANVLTFGAGSRLTVL.

This clone came up a few times. The chain recombines TRBV7-7 with TRBJ1-4; D ambiguous. CDR3 length equals 14 residues. The germline V gene has CDR1 SSHAT and CDR2 FNYEAQ (reference sequence). Trimming took 1 base from V and 2 from J, leaving 5 bases between them. CDR3: CASSLGMTNEKLFF. The CDR3 DNA is TGTGCCAGCAGCTTAGGGATGACTAATGAAAAACTGTTTTTT.

The rearrangement links TRBV30 to TRBJ2-7; weak D call: TRBD2 (5 bases). The germline V and J ends were trimmed by 2 bases and 2 bases, with 10 bases remaining between them. Germline V gene data show CDR1 as GTSNPN and CDR2 as SVGIG (reference sequence). The CDR3 spans 13 residues. The CDR3 DNA is TGTGCCTGGAGTAACGGACTGGCCTACGAGCAGTACTTC. It is translated as CAWSNGLAYEQYF. The full variable domain, in which reference TRBV30 and TRBJ2-7 provide the parts outside the CDR3, is SQTIHQWPATLVQPVGSPLSLECTVEGTSNPNLYWYRQAAGRGLQLLFYSVGIGQISSEVPQNLSASRPQDRQFILSSKKLLLSDSGFYLCAWSNGLAYEQYFGPGTRLTVT.